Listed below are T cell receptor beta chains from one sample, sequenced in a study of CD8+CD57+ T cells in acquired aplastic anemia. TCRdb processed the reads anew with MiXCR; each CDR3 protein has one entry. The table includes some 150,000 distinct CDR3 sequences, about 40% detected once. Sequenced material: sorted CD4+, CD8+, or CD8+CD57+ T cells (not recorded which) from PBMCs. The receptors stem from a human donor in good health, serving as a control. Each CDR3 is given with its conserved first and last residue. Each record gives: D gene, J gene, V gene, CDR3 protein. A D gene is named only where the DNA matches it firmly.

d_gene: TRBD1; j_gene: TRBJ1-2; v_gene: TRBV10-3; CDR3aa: CAISGQGAGGYTF
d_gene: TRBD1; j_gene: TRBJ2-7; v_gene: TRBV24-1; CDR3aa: CATRVGTGAQVEQYF
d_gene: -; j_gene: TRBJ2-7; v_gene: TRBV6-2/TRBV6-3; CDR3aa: CASSMGTETREQYF
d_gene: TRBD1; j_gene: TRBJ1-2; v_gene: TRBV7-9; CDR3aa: CASSLAGGDSYGYTF
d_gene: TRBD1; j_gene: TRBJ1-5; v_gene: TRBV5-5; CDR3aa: CASSLRGLVRNQPQHF
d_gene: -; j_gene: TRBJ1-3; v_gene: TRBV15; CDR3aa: CASSPISGQGTNSGNTIYF
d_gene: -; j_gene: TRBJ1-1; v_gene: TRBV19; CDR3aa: CASSMGGSGTEAFF
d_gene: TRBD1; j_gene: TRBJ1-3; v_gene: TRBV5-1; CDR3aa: CASAGTGGNTIYF
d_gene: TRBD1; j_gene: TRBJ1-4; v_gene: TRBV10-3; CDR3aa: CAISLDRGVEKLFF
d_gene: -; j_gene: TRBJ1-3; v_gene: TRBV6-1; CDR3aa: CASSRQAGNTIYF
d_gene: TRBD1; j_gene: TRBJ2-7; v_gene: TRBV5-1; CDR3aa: CASSLDLSDRTYEQYF
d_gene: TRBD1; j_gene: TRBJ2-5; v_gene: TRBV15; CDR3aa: CATSRTRSRGETQYF
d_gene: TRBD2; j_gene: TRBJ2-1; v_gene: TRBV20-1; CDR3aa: CISSRAGVGGEQFF
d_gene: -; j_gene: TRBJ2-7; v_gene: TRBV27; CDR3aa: CASSPGHVAPYEQYF
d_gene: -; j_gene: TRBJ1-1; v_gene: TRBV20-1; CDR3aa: CSATDTLNTEAFF
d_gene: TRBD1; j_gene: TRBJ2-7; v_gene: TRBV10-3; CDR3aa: CAIRGQGEQYF
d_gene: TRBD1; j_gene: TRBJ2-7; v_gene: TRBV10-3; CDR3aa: CAISESQGVGGEQYF
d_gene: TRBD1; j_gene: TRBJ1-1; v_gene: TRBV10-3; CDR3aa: CAITTGVNTEAFF
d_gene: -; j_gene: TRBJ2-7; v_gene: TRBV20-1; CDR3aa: CSARGVSYEQYF
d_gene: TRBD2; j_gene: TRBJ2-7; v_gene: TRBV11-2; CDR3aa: CASSFLLAGPYEQYF
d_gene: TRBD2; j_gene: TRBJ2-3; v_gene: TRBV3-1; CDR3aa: CASRTTSGGADTQYF
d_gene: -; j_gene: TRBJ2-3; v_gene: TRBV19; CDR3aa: CASRKGSSYTDTQYF
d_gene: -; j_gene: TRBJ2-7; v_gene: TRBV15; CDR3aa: CATSRDREQQYF
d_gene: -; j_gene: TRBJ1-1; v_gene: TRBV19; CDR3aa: CASSTTLKGATGTEAFF
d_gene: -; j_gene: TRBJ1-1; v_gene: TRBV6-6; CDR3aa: CASSGASNTEAFF
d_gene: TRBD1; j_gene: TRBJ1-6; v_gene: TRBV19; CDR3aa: CASRLTGMANSPLHF
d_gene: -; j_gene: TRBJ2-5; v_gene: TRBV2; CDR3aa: CASSEEETQYF
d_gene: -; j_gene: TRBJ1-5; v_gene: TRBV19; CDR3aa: CASRDTDNQPQHF
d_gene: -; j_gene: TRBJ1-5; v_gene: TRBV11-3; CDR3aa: CASSLDQAGPKPQPQHF
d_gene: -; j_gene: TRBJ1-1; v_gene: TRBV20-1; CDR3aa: CSANLRTVEAFF
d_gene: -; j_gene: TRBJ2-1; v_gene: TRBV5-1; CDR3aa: CASSFAGEQFF
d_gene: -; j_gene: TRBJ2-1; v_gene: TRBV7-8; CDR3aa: CASSSGVTGGQFF
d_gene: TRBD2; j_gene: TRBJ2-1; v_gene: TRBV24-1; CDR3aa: CATESIAGGAINEQFF
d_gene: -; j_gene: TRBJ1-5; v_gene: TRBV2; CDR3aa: CASQQRPYSNQPQHF
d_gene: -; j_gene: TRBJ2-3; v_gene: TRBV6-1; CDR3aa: CASSAGEGGTDTQYF
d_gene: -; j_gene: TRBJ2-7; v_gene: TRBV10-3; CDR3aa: CAINRDTYEQYF
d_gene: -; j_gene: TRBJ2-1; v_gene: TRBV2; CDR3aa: CASRELGNEQFF
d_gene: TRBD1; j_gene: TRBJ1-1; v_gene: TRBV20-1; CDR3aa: CSARPRTGPTEAFF